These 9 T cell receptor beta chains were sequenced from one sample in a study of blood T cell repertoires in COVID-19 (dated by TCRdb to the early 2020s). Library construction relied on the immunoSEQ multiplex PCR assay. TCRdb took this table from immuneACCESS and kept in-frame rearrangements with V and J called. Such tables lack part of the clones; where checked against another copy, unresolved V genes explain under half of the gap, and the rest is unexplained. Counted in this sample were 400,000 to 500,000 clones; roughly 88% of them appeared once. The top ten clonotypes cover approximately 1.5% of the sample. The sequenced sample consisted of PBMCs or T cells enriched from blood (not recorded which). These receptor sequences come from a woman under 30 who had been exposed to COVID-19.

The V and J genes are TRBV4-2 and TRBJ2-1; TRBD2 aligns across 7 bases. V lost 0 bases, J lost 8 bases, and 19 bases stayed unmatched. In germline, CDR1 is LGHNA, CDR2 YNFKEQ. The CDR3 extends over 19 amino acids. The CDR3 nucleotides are TGTGCCAGCAGCCAAGAGTGGTCGCGCGGGAGCCAGGGCTTGCATGAGCAGTTCTTC. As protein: CASSQEWSRGSQGLHEQFF.

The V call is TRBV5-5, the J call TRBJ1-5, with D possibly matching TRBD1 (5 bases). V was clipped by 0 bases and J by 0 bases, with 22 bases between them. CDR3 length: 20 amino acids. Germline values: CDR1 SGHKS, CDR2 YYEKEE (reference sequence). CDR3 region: CASSLGISGARGYSNQPQHF. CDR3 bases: TGTGCCAGCAGCTTGGGGATAAGCGGGGCTAGAGGGTATAGCAATCAGCCCCAGCATTTT.

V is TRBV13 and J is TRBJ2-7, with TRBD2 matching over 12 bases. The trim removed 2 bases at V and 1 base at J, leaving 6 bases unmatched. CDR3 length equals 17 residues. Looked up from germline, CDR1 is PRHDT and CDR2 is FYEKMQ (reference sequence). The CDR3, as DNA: TGTGCCAGCAGCTTATTGACTAGCGGGAGAAAGTCCTACGAGCAGTACTTC. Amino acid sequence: CASSLLTSGRKSYEQYF.

Here the CDR3 DNA reads TGTGCCAGCAGTATACAAGATACGCAGTATTTT. It encodes CASSIQDTQYF. The chain is built from TRBV6-5 and TRBJ2-3; D not certain. The V end was cut by 5 bases, the J end by 5 bases, with 5 bases between. The CDR3 loop spans 11 amino acids. Germline V gives CDR1 MNHEY, CDR2 SVGAGI.

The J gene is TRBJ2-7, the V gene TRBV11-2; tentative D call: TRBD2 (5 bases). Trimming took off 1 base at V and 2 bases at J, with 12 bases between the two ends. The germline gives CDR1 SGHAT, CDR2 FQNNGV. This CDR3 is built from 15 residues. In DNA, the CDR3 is TGTGCCAGCAGCTTAGGGGCGGGCCCTCCCTACGAGCAGTACTTC. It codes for CASSLGAGPPYEQYF.

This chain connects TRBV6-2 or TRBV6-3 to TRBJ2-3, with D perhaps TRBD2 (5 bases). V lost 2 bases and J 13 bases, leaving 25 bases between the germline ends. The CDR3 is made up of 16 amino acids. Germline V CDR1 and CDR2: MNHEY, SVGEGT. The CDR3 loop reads CASSYPLGDPGRMEYF. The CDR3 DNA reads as TGTGCCAGCAGTTACCCCCTCGGGGATCCGGGAAGAATGGAGTATTTT.

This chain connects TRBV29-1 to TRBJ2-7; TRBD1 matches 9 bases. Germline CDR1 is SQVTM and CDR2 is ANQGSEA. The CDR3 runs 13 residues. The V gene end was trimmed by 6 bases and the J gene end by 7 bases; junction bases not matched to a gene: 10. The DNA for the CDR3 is TGCAGCGTCCAGAGAGGACAGGGGTGGGAGCAGTACTTC. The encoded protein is CSVQRGQGWEQYF.

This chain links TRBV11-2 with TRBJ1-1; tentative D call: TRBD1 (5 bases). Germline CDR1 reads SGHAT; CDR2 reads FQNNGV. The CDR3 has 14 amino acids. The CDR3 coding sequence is TGTACCACCCCGGGGGGGTACGGGAACACTGAAGCTTTCTTT. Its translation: CTTPGGYGNTEAFF.

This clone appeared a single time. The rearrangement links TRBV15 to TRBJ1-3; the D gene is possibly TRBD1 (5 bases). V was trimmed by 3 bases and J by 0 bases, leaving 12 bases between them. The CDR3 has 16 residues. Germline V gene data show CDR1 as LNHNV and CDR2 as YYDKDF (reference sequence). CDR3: CATSSIQESSGNTIYF. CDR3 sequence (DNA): TGTGCCACCAGCAGTATACAGGAGAGCTCTGGAAACACCATATATTTT.